This T cell receptor beta chain stems from a study of cytomegalovirus exposure and HLA in healthy donors. Across the study: Among 398 genotyped donors, more than 65% fell in the Caucasian-associated ancestry cluster. Notes on the study in general: Published work reported that the classifier diagnosed cytomegalovirus status with high specificity and sensitivity. The number of N-insertions in an Asian-associated ancestry cluster was reportedly below the roughly 620-donor mean in a later analysis. Later analysis identified several of the most significant clusters that appeared linked to common viral pathogens.

V lost 3 bases and J lost 7; bases outside the gene matches: 8. The CDR3 consists of 15 residues. Germline CDR1 is LNHDA and CDR2 is SQIVND (reference sequence). A remark on this clone: Its antigen is as yet unknown.

The PCR used 60 Vbeta and 13 Jbeta primers. Here immunoSEQ multiplex PCR was the method, and the copy in TCRdb shows in-frame clones only, minus some. The sample contains 190,000 or so clones, more than 80% of which appear only once. The chain combines TRBV19 with TRBJ1-1; 10 nucleotides line up with TRBD1. The TCR comes from a boy aged 5 to 17 in good health and CMV-seronegative. Material: PBMCs. CDR3 sequence (DNA): TGTGCCAGTAGTATCACCGGGACAGGGGCTAATGAAGCTTTCTTT. Encoded protein: CASSITGTGANEAFF.